These T cell receptor beta chains were read from a single sample in a study of T cell responses to AZD1222 COVID-19 vaccine. The method was immunoSEQ multiplex PCR; TCRdb's version includes in-frame clones alone and lacks a portion of them. The top ten hold approximately 30% of the sample, which has tens of thousands of clones, around 85% seen once. The sample consisted of peripheral blood, taken on day 0 of AZD1222 vaccination. Receptor source: an adult in good health. The CDR3 runs from the conserved cysteine through the conserved F or W. Fields, in order: D gene, clone size, V gene, J gene, CDR3 protein, CDR3 DNA. D genes are given only for firm matches. A clone size is listed for some rows: how often the clone was seen (once, few, many), or a class if it is expanded.

>TRBD2|once|TRBV20-1|TRBJ2-1
CSASPPWGPSGSGREYEQFF
TGCAGTGCTAGTCCTCCCTGGGGCCCTTCGGGAAGCGGGAGGGAGTATGAGCAGTTCTTC
>.|.|TRBV19|TRBJ2-1
CASSLPKRENNEQFF
TGTGCCAGTAGTCTACCCAAGAGGGAAAACAATGAGCAGTTCTTC
>.|once|TRBV4-3|TRBJ2-6
CASSQDLPLESGANVLTF
TGCGCCAGCAGCCAAGATCTTCCCTTAGAGTCTGGGGCCAACGTCCTGACTTTC
>.|.|TRBV10-2|TRBJ2-7
CASTLGALEQYF
TGCGCCAGCACCCTGGGGGCGTTGGAGCAGTACTTC
>.|.|TRBV30|TRBJ2-7
CAWSVLKTGSVDEQYF
TGTGCCTGGAGTGTGCTGAAAACAGGGAGCGTTGACGAGCAGTACTTC
>.|.|TRBV3-1/TRBV3-2|TRBJ1-3
CASSQRGSFNTIYF
TGTGCCAGCAGCCAAAGGGGCTCGTTTAACACCATATATTTT
>.|.|TRBV7-2|TRBJ2-1
CASWVATAGREQFF
TGTGCCAGCTGGGTAGCCACCGCGGGGAGGGAGCAGTTCTTC
>.|.|TRBV19|TRBJ2-7
CASRPGGQTYEQYF
TGTGCCAGTAGACCGGGGGGACAGACCTACGAGCAGTACTTC
>TRBD2|.|TRBV4-1|TRBJ2-3
CASSSRLAGESDTQYF
TGCGCCAGCAGCTCGCGACTAGCGGGAGAATCAGATACGCAGTATTTT
>TRBD2|.|TRBV20-1|TRBJ2-1
CSASIEREREQFF
TGCAGTGCTAGTATAGAGCGGGAGCGGGAGCAGTTCTTC
>.|.|TRBV5-6|TRBJ1-6
CASSPWRGTKSSYNSPLHF
TGTGCCAGCAGCCCTTGGAGGGGAACCAAGAGCTCCTATAATTCACCCCTCCACTTT
>.|.|TRBV19|TRBJ1-1
CASSNLDTEAFF
TGTGCCAGTAGCAATCTGGACACTGAAGCTTTCTTT
>.|.|TRBV5-4|TRBJ1-4
CASSLAGMTTNEKLFF
TGTGCCAGCAGCTTGGCAGGGATGACAACTAATGAAAAACTGTTTTTT
>TRBD2|once|TRBV5-1|TRBJ2-7
CASSLGLAGLNEQYF
TGCGCCAGCAGCTTGGGGCTAGCGGGATTAAACGAGCAGTACTTC
>.|.|TRBV6-5|TRBJ2-1
CASSRPFDREQFF
TGTGCCAGCAGTCGCCCGTTTGACAGGGAGCAGTTCTTC
>TRBD1|.|TRBV19|TRBJ2-3
CASSLDRDSTDTQYF
TGTGCCAGTAGCCTGGACAGGGACAGCACAGATACGCAGTATTTT
>.|.|TRBV14|TRBJ2-2
CASSQVVAYTGELFF
TGTGCCAGCAGCCAAGTAGTGGCATACACCGGGGAGCTGTTTTTT
>.|.|TRBV30|TRBJ2-7
CAWRRQSQSYEQYF
TGTGCCTGGAGAAGGCAGTCTCAGTCCTACGAGCAGTACTTC
>.|.|TRBV3-1/TRBV3-2|TRBJ1-1
CASSQDFRGALNTEAFF
TGTGCCAGCAGCCAAGATTTTAGGGGGGCCTTGAACACTGAAGCTTTCTTT
>.|.|TRBV6-5|TRBJ1-2
CASSYYPSDGIYGYTF
TGTGCCAGCAGTTACTACCCCTCGGACGGAATCTATGGCTACACCTTC
>.|.|TRBV30|TRBJ1-1
CAWSVGINTEAFF
TGTGCCTGGAGTGTCGGGATAAACACTGAAGCTTTCTTT
>.|.|TRBV18|TRBJ1-2
CASSPNGQSDYGYTF
TGTGCCAGCTCACCCAACGGACAGTCCGACTATGGCTACACCTTC
>.|.|TRBV2|TRBJ1-4
CASIGRKTQYEKLFF
TGTGCCAGCATCGGGCGTAAGACCCAATACGAAAAACTGTTTTTT
>TRBD1|few|TRBV28|TRBJ1-2
CASTQRQGARWGYGYTF
TGTGCCAGCACCCAAAGGCAGGGGGCGAGGTGGGGTTATGGCTACACCTTC
>TRBD1|.|TRBV11-2|TRBJ2-7
CASSRDRGGYEQYF
TGTGCCAGCAGCCGGGACAGGGGGGGCTACGAGCAGTACTTC
>.|.|TRBV5-1|TRBJ2-2
CASNPRWDSNTGELFF
TGCGCCAGCAACCCAAGGTGGGACTCTAACACCGGGGAGCTGTTTTTT
>.|.|TRBV18|TRBJ1-4
CASSIQQGVGEKLFF
TGTGCCAGCTCAATCCAACAGGGCGTGGGTGAAAAACTGTTTTTT
>.|.|TRBV6-5|TRBJ1-2
CASSSGRAPYGYTF
TGTGCCAGCAGTTCAGGCCGGGCCCCTTATGGCTACACCTTC
>TRBD2|.|TRBV29-1|TRBJ2-7
CSAKRESYEQYF
TGCAGCGCCAAGCGGGAATCCTACGAGCAGTACTTC
>.|.|TRBV6-4|TRBJ2-3
CASSEAAGSTDTQYF
TGTGCCAGCAGTGAGGCGGCAGGCAGCACAGATACGCAGTATTTT
>.|.|TRBV4-1|TRBJ1-1
CASSHPGSPNTEAFF
TGCGCCAGCAGCCACCCCGGGTCTCCAAACACTGAAGCTTTCTTT
>TRBD1|.|TRBV16|TRBJ1-6
CASSLSGTDNSPLHF
TGTGCCAGCAGCCTATCCGGGACAGATAATTCACCCCTCCACTTT
>TRBD2|.|TRBV6-5|TRBJ2-1
CASRIAGGDEQFF
TGTGCCAGCAGAATAGCGGGAGGCGATGAGCAGTTCTTC
>.|.|TRBV5-1|TRBJ1-3
CASSLGGVPGNTIYF
TGCGCCAGCAGCTTGGGGGGCGTGCCTGGAAACACCATATATTTT
>.|.|TRBV5-5|TRBJ1-2
CASSLAEGPNYGYTF
TGTGCCAGCAGCTTGGCCGAGGGGCCTAACTATGGCTACACCTTC
>TRBD1|few|TRBV11-2|TRBJ2-3
CASSLAFPRGRGRDTQYF
TGTGCCAGCAGCTTAGCGTTTCCAAGGGGCAGGGGGCGGGATACGCAGTATTTT
>.|.|TRBV10-1|TRBJ2-5
CASSESGLQETQYF
TGCGCCAGCAGTGAGTCCGGACTCCAAGAGACCCAGTACTTC
>.|.|TRBV11-3|TRBJ1-3
CASSLVASSGNTIYF
TGTGCCAGCAGCTTAGTGGCCAGCTCTGGAAACACCATATATTTT
>.|.|TRBV3-1/TRBV3-2|TRBJ1-2
CASSISNFYGYTF
TGTGCCAGCAGCATTTCGAATTTCTATGGCTACACCTTC